Each of the 15 T cell receptor beta chains below was sequenced from the same sample in a study of sequential checkpoint blockade in melanoma. Measured with immunoSEQ multiplex PCR; TCRdb has only the in-frame clones, and not every one. The sample has fewer than 50,000 clones, about 88% seen once. Noted treatment: randomized to nivolumab then ipilimumab (arm A) or the reverse (arm B). The specimen comprised CD8+ T cells sorted from blood (inferred from file names), sampled from a patient given nivolumab and ipilimumab in sequence. These receptors originate from a human donor with melanoma.

In the case of this clone: At one of its ends the junction is not consistent with the germline gene, which may arise from a read error. J is TRBJ2-3 and V is TRBV7-7; D is ambiguous. In germline, CDR1 is SSHAT, CDR2 FNYEAQ (reference sequence). This CDR3 region has 13 residues. CDR3 protein: CASSPIQTDTQYF. Written as DNA, the CDR3 is TGTGCTAGCAGCCCCATACAGACAGATACGCAGTATTTT.

The chain carries TRBV6-1 and TRBJ1-1; 9 nucleotides agree with TRBD1. Germline lookup yields CDR1 MNHNS and CDR2 SASEGT. CDR3 length equals 15 residues. V gave up 6 bases and J gave up 0 bases; unmatched junction bases: 5. The CDR3 region has the DNA TGTGCCAGCAGCGACGGACAGGGGCTGAACACTGAAGCTTTCTTT. This gives the protein CASSDGQGLNTEAFF.

The genes are TRBV9 and TRBJ2-7; 10 nucleotides align to TRBD2. V gave up 0 bases and J gave up 1 base; unmatched junction bases: 1. The germline V gene encodes CDR1 SGDLS and CDR2 YYNGEE. This CDR3 spans 15 amino acids. The DNA of the CDR3 is TGTGCCAGCAGCGTAGGGACTAGCGGATCCTACGAGCAGTACTTC. Its translation is CASSVGTSGSYEQYF.

The count of this clone is one. The V and J genes are TRBV27 and TRBJ2-5; TRBD1 matches 8 bases. The J call is doubtful: the DNA matches TRBJ2-7 better. CDR3 length: 14 residues. CDR1 is MNHEY and CDR2 is SMNVEV in the germline V gene (reference sequence). The CDR3 loop is CASRGQGFLYEQYF. The CDR3 DNA reads as TGTGCCAGCAGAGGACAGGGATTTTTGTACGAGCAGTACTTC.

V and J are TRBV7-2 and TRBJ2-3; D perhaps matches TRBD2 (5 bases). V shed 2 bases and J shed 2 bases, with 14 bases lying between them. The germline V gene has CDR1 SGHTA and CDR2 FQGNSA. The CDR3 totals 16 residues. The CDR3 sequence is CASSLRVGVITDTQYF. For the CDR3, the DNA is TGTGCCAGCAGCTTAAGGGTGGGAGTGATCACAGATACGCAGTATTTT.

The chain uses TRBV15 and TRBJ2-7; D call uncertain. CDR3 length equals 13 residues. Trimming shortened V by 0 bases and J by 13 bases, and 16 bases separated the two germline ends. In germline, CDR1 is LNHNV, CDR2 YYDKDF (reference sequence). This chain's CDR3 is CATSRDLADTQYV. CDR3 DNA sequence: TGTGCCACCAGCAGAGATTTGGCGGATACCCAATACGTC.

V and J are TRBV29-1 and TRBJ2-7; the D gene is possibly TRBD2 (5 bases). V lost 3 bases, J lost 5 bases, and 8 bases lay in between. Germline CDR1 is SQVTM and CDR2 is ANQGSEA. This CDR3 is built from 11 residues. CDR3 loop: CSVDSGNEQYF. The CDR3 DNA reads TGCAGCGTTGATTCGGGGAACGAGCAGTACTTC.

This CDR3 reads CASSFGHPEAFF. The DNA for the CDR3 is TGTGCCAGCAGTTTTGGACACCCTGAAGCTTTCTTT. This rearrangement joins TRBV28 to TRBJ1-1; TRBD1 is a possible D gene (5 bases). V was trimmed by 3 bases and J by 6 bases, leaving 8 bases between them. CDR1 MDHEN and CDR2 SYDVKM come from the germline V gene. This CDR3 spans 12 amino acids.

V and J are TRBV2 and TRBJ2-2, with D perhaps matching TRBD1 (7 bases). The CDR3 runs to 19 residues. V lost 4 bases and J 1 base, leaving 22 bases between the germline ends. CDR1 SNHLY and CDR2 FYNNEI come from the germline V gene. The CDR3 spells CASSVPRDSSGMNTGELFF. The CDR3, as DNA: TGTGCCAGCAGTGTGCCACGGGACAGTAGCGGTATGAACACCGGGGAGCTGTTTTTT.

The gene calls are TRBV25-1 and TRBJ1-1; D is perhaps TRBD1 (6 bases). Looked up from germline, CDR1 is MGHDK and CDR2 is SYGVNS. Trimming removed 9 bases at V and 0 bases at J, with 20 bases between. The CDR3 totals 16 residues. The CDR3 here is CASNFGGAALNTEAFF. CDR3 coding DNA: TGTGCCAGTAACTTTGGGGGGGCGGCCTTGAACACTGAAGCTTTCTTT.

This clone was observed a handful of times. The V and J genes are TRBV19 and TRBJ2-7; TRBD2 matches 16 bases. The CDR3 is made up of 19 amino acids. V trimming: 8 bases; J trimming: 1 base; junction bases outside the gene matches: 14. Germline CDR1 LNHDA, CDR2 SQIVND (reference sequence). CDR3 region: CASAYRHTGLAGGSYEQYV. The CDR3 DNA sequence: TGTGCCAGTGCCTATAGACACACGGGACTAGCGGGAGGGTCCTACGAGCAGTACGTC.

The chain recombines TRBV10-3 with TRBJ2-3; D gene uncertain. The CDR3 sequence is 14 residues long. Germline-derived CDR1 and CDR2 are ENHRY and SYGVKD. Trimming cost V 2 bases and J 9 bases, with 15 bases left between them. The chain's CDR3 is CAISEEAVPSTQYF. The CDR3 DNA is TGTGCCATCAGTGAGGAGGCGGTCCCATCGACGCAGTATTTT.

V is TRBV7-2 and J is TRBJ2-1; D is unresolved. Germline V gives CDR1 SGHTA, CDR2 FQGNSA. Trimming cost V 5 bases and J 10 bases, with 18 bases left between them. The CDR3 sequence is 14 residues long. CDR3 bases: TGTGCCAGCAGCCCCCCGAGTGGATCGCGGGAGCAGTTCTTC. This sequence encodes CASSPPSGSREQFF.

As for this clone: A clone one base away is much larger, so this may be a read error. The gene calls are TRBV4-2 and TRBJ1-1; tentatively, D is TRBD1 (6 bases). The germline V and J ends were trimmed by 3 bases and 0 bases, with 14 bases remaining between them. The CDR3 extends over 16 amino acids. The germline V gene encodes CDR1 LGHNA and CDR2 YNFKEQ. The CDR3 reads CASSQETGLLNTEAFF. For the CDR3, the DNA is TGTGCCAGCAGCCAGGAGACAGGACTCCTGAACACTGAAGCTTTCTTT.

This clone was counted a few times. The gene calls are TRBV6-4 and TRBJ2-3, with TRBD1 as a possible D gene (6 bases). The CDR3 is 15 residues long. Deletions cut 2 bases from V and 2 bases from J, with 11 bases between. Germline assignment: CDR1 MRHNA and CDR2 SNTAGT. Here the CDR3 DNA reads TGTGCCAGCAGTGACAAGAACAGGGACACAGATACGCAGTATTTT. Translated: CASSDKNRDTDTQYF.